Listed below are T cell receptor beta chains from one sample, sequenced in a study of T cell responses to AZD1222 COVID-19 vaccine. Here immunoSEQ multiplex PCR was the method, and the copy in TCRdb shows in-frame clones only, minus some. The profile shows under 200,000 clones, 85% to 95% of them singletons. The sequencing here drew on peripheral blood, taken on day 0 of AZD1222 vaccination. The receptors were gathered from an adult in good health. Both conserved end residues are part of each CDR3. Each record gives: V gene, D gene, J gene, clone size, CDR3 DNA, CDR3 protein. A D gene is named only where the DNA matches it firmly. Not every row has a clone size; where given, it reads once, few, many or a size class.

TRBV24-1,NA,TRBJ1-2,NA,TGTGCCACCAGTGATAGGGGACGGAGTGGTTCCACCTTC,CATSDRGRSGSTF
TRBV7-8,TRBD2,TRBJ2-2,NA,TGTGCCAGCGCATTTCGCGGGAGGGCCCAGAACACCGGGGAGCTGTTTTTT,CASAFRGRAQNTGELFF
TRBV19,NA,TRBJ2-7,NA,TGTGCCAGTAGTCCAACGACAGGCAGAGGGCAGTACTTC,CASSPTTGRGQYF
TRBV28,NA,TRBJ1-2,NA,TGTGCCAGCAGGACCCAACAGGTCTCTGGCTACACCTTC,CASRTQQVSGYTF
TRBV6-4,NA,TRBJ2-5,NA,TGTGCCAGCAGTGCCCGAGGAGGGGGCGAGAGCCAAGAGACCCAGTACTTC,CASSARGGGESQETQYF
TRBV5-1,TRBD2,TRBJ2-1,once,TGCGCCAGCAGCTTGTTAGCGGGAGGGCCCAATGAGCAGTTCTTC,CASSLLAGGPNEQFF
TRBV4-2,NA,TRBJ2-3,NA,TGTGCCAGCAGCCAAGAGCAGAGCGTGGATACGCAGTATTTT,CASSQEQSVDTQYF
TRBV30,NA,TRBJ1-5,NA,TGTGCCTGGAGTGACCCAAGGCAGGGGACGCAGCCCCAGCATTTT,CAWSDPRQGTQPQHF
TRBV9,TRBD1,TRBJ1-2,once,TGTGCCAGCAGCCTAAGGACAGGGGGCTACTATGGCTACACCTTC,CASSLRTGGYYGYTF
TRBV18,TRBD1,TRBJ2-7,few,TGTGCCAGCTCACCACCTCAGGGGGCGTCCTACGAGCAGTACTTC,CASSPPQGASYEQYF
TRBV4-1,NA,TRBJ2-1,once,TGCGCCAGCAGCCAAGAATTGGGCCGGAGCTCCTACAATGAGCAGTTCTTC,CASSQELGRSSYNEQFF
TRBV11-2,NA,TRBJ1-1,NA,TGTGCCAGCAGACACCAGGTTGCCCGGGCTGAAGCTTTCTTT,CASRHQVARAEAFF
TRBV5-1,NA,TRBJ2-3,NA,TGCGCCAGCAGCCCCTTAGAAGCATCCACAGATACGCAGTATTTT,CASSPLEASTDTQYF
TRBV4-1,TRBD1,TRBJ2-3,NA,TGCGCCAGCAGCCGGGGACAGCTTGCGCAGTATTTT,CASSRGQLAQYF
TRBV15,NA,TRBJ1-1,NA,TGTGCCACCAGCAGAGACCCAACGGGCACTGAAGCTTTCTTT,CATSRDPTGTEAFF
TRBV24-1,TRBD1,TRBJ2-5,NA,TGTGCCACCAGTGGCCTGGGACAGGCGCAGGGAGAGACCCAGTACTTC,CATSGLGQAQGETQYF
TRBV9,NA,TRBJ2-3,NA,TGTGCCAGCAGGGACACAGATACGCAGTATTTT,CASRDTDTQYF
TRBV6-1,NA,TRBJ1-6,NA,TGTGCCAGCAGTGATGTCCAGGGTCTCTCACCCCTCCACTTT,CASSDVQGLSPLHF
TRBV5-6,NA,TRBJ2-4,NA,TGTGCCAGCAGCTTGTCTGTAGCCAAAAACATTCAGTACTTC,CASSLSVAKNIQYF
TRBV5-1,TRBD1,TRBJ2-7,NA,TGCGCCAGCAGCTTGGGTTACAGGGGGTCGGACGAGCAGTACTTC,CASSLGYRGSDEQYF
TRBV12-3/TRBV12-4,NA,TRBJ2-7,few,TGTGCCAGCAGTTATCTTACCTACGAGCAGTACTTC,CASSYLTYEQYF
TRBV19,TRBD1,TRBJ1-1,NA,TGTGCCGCCAAAGGGACAGGGAGGAACACTGAAGCTTTCTTT,CAAKGTGRNTEAFF
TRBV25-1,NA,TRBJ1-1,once,TGTGCCAGCAGTGCATTTGGGGGTATGTTGCCTGAAGCTTTCTTT,CASSAFGGMLPEAFF
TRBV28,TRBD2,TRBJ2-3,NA,TGTGCCAGCAGTTTAAGTTGGCGGGAGCTTTCTAGCACAGATACGCAGTATTTT,CASSLSWRELSSTDTQYF
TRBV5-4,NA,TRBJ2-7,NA,TGTGCCAGCAGCTTGGCGGGAAAGGATCTCTACGAGCAGTACTTC,CASSLAGKDLYEQYF
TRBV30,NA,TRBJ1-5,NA,TGTGCCTGGAGAGACAGGAGGAATCAGCCCCAGCATTTT,CAWRDRRNQPQHF
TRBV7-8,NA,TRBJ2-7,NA,TGTGCCAGCAGCCCCAGGGATTACGAGCAGTACTTC,CASSPRDYEQYF
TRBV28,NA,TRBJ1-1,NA,TGTGCCAGTTCCGGGACCCGGAACACTGAAGCTTTCTTT,CASSGTRNTEAFF
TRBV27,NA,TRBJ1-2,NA,TGTGCCAGCCATTTAACGGGACTACCTAACTATGGCTACACCTTC,CASHLTGLPNYGYTF
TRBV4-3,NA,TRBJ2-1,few,TGCGCCAGCAGCCTCAGGGGAGGGGACAATGAGCAGTTCTTC,CASSLRGGDNEQFF
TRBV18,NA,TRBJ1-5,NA,TGTGCCAGCTCACCAGGGAGCAATCAGCCCCAGCATTTT,CASSPGSNQPQHF
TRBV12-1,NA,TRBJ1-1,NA,TGTGCCAGCAGCTTTGGGTCGTCAATCGAGATTGAAGCTTTCTTT,CASSFGSSIEIEAFF
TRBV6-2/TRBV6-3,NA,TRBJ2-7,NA,TGTGCCAGCAGTTACGAGGGGAGGAGCTACGAGCAGTACTTC,CASSYEGRSYEQYF
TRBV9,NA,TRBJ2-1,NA,TGTGCCAGCAGCGCGACCGGGACCGCTTTTAGTGAGCAGTTCTTC,CASSATGTAFSEQFF
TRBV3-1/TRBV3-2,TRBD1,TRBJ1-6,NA,TGTGCCAGCAGCCCAGGGGGCGCGAATTCACCCCTCCACTTT,CASSPGGANSPLHF
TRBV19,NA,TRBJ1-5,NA,TGTGCCAGTACCCCCCCGGGGCCCAGGGGCAATCAGCCCCAGCATTTT,CASTPPGPRGNQPQHF
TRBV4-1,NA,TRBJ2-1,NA,TGCGCCAGCAGCCACGAAACTACTTACAATGAGCAGTTCTTC,CASSHETTYNEQFF
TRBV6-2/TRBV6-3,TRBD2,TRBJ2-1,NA,TGTGCCAGCAGTACTGGGACTAGCGGGAGGGCCCAGTTCTTC,CASSTGTSGRAQFF
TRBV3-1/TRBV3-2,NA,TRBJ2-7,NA,TGTGCCAGCAGCCAAGTGCTCAGGACTGTGCAGTACTTC,CASSQVLRTVQYF
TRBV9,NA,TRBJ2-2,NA,TGTGCCAGCAGCGTCTGGGGAAACACCGGGGAGCTGTTTTTT,CASSVWGNTGELFF
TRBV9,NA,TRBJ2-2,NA,TGTGCCAGCAGCGTAGTTGGGGGCCACGGGGAGCTGTTTTTT,CASSVVGGHGELFF
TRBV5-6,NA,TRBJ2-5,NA,TGTGCCAGCAGCCGCACAAAACAGGGGAGGGAGACCCAGTACTTC,CASSRTKQGRETQYF
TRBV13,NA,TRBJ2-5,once,TGTGCCAGCAGCTTAGCCGGGAGCCGACAAGAGACCCAGTACTTC,CASSLAGSRQETQYF
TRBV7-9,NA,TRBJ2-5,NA,TGTGCCAGCACCCCGACAGGGCCGGGGGTACAAGAGACCCAGTACTTC,CASTPTGPGVQETQYF
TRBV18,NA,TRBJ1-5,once,TGTGCCAGCTCACCACTGGGCCACGGCAATCAGCCCCAGCATTTT,CASSPLGHGNQPQHF